This entry is about one TCR beta chain. Antigen specificity is unknown. This specimen belongs to a study of cytomegalovirus exposure and HLA in healthy donors. Whole-study findings and limits: Cytomegalovirus-associated TCR beta chains were listed, numbering over 150.

PCR used 60 Vbeta primers and 13 Jbeta primers. TCRdb's table, derived via immunoSEQ multiplex PCR, lists solely in-frame clones and lacks some. In the table there are over 100,000 clones, approximately 74% of which are singletons. The sequencing sample was made of PBMCs. This sequence was found in a male donor in good health and CMV-seronegative.

CDR3: CASSLEYRQGASTGELFF. As DNA, the CDR3 is TGTGCCAGCAGCTTGGAGTATAGGCAGGGGGCGAGCACCGGGGAGCTGTTTTTT. This rearrangement joins TRBV5-6 to TRBJ2-2, with 8 bases identical to TRBD1. The length of the CDR3 is 18 residues. The germline gives CDR1 SGHDT, CDR2 YYEEEE. V lost 0 bases, J lost 4 bases, and 11 bases stayed unmatched. The full variable domain, rest sourced from reference TRBV5-6 and TRBJ2-2, is DAGVTQSPTHLIKTRGQQVTLRCSPKSGHDTVSWYQQALGQGPQFIFQYYEEEERQRGNFPDRFSGHQFPNYSSELNVNALLLGDSALYLCASSLEYRQGASTGELFFGEGSRLTVL.